What follows are 14 T cell receptor beta chains derived from one specimen sequenced in a study of T-cell memory formation after mild COVID-19. MiXCR, applied by TCRdb to the 5' RACE reads, yields one record per CDR3 protein. This sample carries 180,000 or so distinct CDR3 sequences, 15% to 20% of them seen once, and the ten largest clones take roughly 2.1%. The material sequenced was PBMCs or a T cell subset sorted from them (not recorded which). Receptor source: an adult woman who had mild COVID-19 (a few samples of this study predate the infection). Cell type and time point are not known.

This clonotype came up a few times. This chain links TRBV5-1 with TRBJ1-4; 9 nucleotides match TRBD1. This CDR3 is built from 14 residues. The germline CDR1 and CDR2 sequences are SGHRS and YFSETQ. The V segment lost 4 bases and the J segment 8 bases; nucleotides outside the gene matches: 6. The CDR3 loop is CASSPQGAKEKLFF. As DNA, the CDR3 is TGCGCCAGCAGCCCACAGGGGGCGAAGGAAAAACTGTTTTTT.

V is TRBV5-5 and J is TRBJ2-3; no reliable D call. Germline V lookup: CDR1 SGHKS, CDR2 YYEKEE (reference sequence). The V end lost 5 bases, the J end lost 1 base, and 11 bases lay between the germline ends. CDR3 length: 14 residues. The CDR3 nucleotides read TGTGCCAGCAGGCGGTCGGTAGGCACAGATACGCAGTATTTT. This encodes CASRRSVGTDTQYF.

This clonotype has ten or more counts. This chain joins TRBV4-1 and TRBJ2-3; 7 bases are shared with TRBD1. Per germline, CDR1 MGHRA and CDR2 YSYEKL. This CDR3 is 15 amino acids long. After removal of 5 bases from V and 8 bases from J, the junction contained 13 bases not matched to a gene. Here the CDR3 reads CASSSEDRVVGTQYF. Written as DNA, the CDR3 is TGCGCCAGCAGCAGCGAAGACAGGGTGGTGGGTACGCAGTATTTT.

A few counts support this clonotype. The chain uses TRBV4-3 and TRBJ1-1; no reliable D call. V was cut by 2 bases and J by 3 bases, with 10 bases left in between. This CDR3 region has 14 residues. Germline loops: CDR1 LGHNA, CDR2 YSLEER. Written as DNA, the CDR3 is TGCGCCAGCAGCCAAAAGTCTGGGGACACTGAAGCTTTCTTT. This sequence encodes CASSQKSGDTEAFF.

The chain joins TRBV7-9 to TRBJ2-5, with 8 bases matching TRBD1. The CDR3 has 17 residues. Per germline, CDR1 SEHNR and CDR2 FQNEAQ (reference sequence). The trim removed 5 bases at V and 2 bases at J, leaving 13 bases unmatched. CDR3 amino acids: CASSPGLRTGWQETQYF. DNA for the CDR3: TGTGCCAGCAGCCCAGGCCTGCGGACAGGGTGGCAAGAGACCCAGTACTTC.

The chain recombines TRBV6-2 or TRBV6-3 with TRBJ1-5; 7 bases align to TRBD1. CDR1 MNHEY and CDR2 SVGEGT come from the germline V gene. There are 14 residues in the CDR3. V dropped 6 bases and J dropped 3; count of bases not matched to a gene: 5. CDR3 amino acids: CASRPGGFNQPQHF. The CDR3 DNA reads TGTGCCAGCAGACCAGGGGGATTCAATCAGCCCCAGCATTTT.

This clonotype was observed a handful of times. J is TRBJ2-2 and V is TRBV7-9, with 7 bases aligning to TRBD2. V was clipped by 1 base and J by 4 bases; unmatched bases: 3. Germline CDR1 and CDR2: SEHNR and FQNEAQ (reference sequence). The CDR3 is 15 amino acids. CDR3 protein: CASSLDTGGTGELFF. CDR3 bases: TGTGCCAGCAGCTTAGATACGGGAGGCACCGGGGAGCTGTTTTTT.

The chain is built from TRBV5-1 and TRBJ2-3; D unresolved. V dropped 0 bases and J dropped 3 bases, with 20 bases sitting between them. Looked up from germline, CDR1 is SGHRS and CDR2 is YFSETQ. There are 18 residues in the CDR3. The CDR3, as DNA: TGCGCCAGCAGCTTGGATGCCCGCCTAGGGCATCTAACAGATACGCAGTATTTT. The encoded protein is CASSLDARLGHLTDTQYF. The variable domain in full, with the rest retrieved from reference TRBV5-1 and TRBJ2-3, is KAGVTQTPRYLIKTRGQQVTLSCSPISGHRSVSWYQQTPGQGLQFLFEYFSETQRNKGNFPGRFSGRQFSNSRSEMNVSTLELGDSALYLCASSLDARLGHLTDTQYFGPGTRLTVL.

V gene TRBV4-1 combines with J gene TRBJ2-7; 8 positions match TRBD2. The V and J ends lost 4 bases and 3 bases, in that order; junction bases with no gene match: 8. Germline CDR1 and CDR2: MGHRA and YSYEKL. CDR3 size: 15 residues. This chain's CDR3 is CASSRLGLGSYEQYF. The CDR3 coding sequence is TGCGCCAGCAGCCGATTGGGACTAGGAAGCTACGAGCAGTACTTC.

The rearrangement joins TRBV24-1 to TRBJ2-7; D is unclear. This CDR3 spans 14 amino acids. Per germline, CDR1 KGHDR and CDR2 SFDVKD. V lost 9 bases and J lost 1, with 15 bases in between. For the CDR3, the DNA is TGTGCCACCTCCCTTAAGATCCTGTCCTACGAGCAGTACTTC. Translation gives CATSLKILSYEQYF.

V usage is TRBV20-1 and J usage is TRBJ2-7; perhaps D is TRBD1 or TRBD2 (7 bases each). V shed 1 base and J shed 5 bases, with 18 bases lying between them. Germline CDR1 and CDR2: DFQATT and SNEGSKA (reference sequence). CDR3 length: 15 residues. CDR3 sequence reads: CSARAMAGGRDEQYF. In DNA form, the CDR3 reads TGCAGTGCTAGAGCCATGGCAGGGGGGAGGGACGAGCAGTACTTC.

This clonotype has only a few counts. The chain recombines TRBV5-1 with TRBJ2-2; 10 nucleotides agree with TRBD2. Per the germline V gene, CDR1 is SGHRS and CDR2 is YFSETQ. V shed 4 bases and J 2 bases; nucleotides not matched to a gene: 5. CDR3 length: 16 amino acids. CDR3 sequence reads: CASSLLAGINTGELFF. CDR3 bases: TGCGCCAGCAGCCTACTAGCGGGAATAAACACCGGGGAGCTGTTTTTT.

V and J are TRBV7-2 and TRBJ2-1, with D perhaps TRBD2 (6 bases). Looked up from germline, CDR1 is SGHTA and CDR2 is FQGNSA. This CDR3 is 15 amino acids long. Trimming took off 6 bases at V and 2 bases at J, with 14 bases between the two ends. The CDR3 DNA follows: TGTGCCAGCAGACCCGCGGGAAACGCCTACAATGAGCAGTTCTTC. Translating it yields CASRPAGNAYNEQFF.

The gene calls are TRBV20-1 and TRBJ2-5; 9 bases match TRBD2. The CDR3 loop spans 16 amino acids. V shed 0 bases, J shed 2 bases, and the junction held 7 bases outside the gene matches. The germline gives CDR1 DFQATT, CDR2 SNEGSKA (reference sequence). CDR3 nucleotide sequence: TGCAGTGCTAGAGATGAACTAGCGGGTCTTCAAGAGACCCAGTACTTC. Its protein product is CSARDELAGLQETQYF.